This T cell receptor beta chain was captured in a study of PD-1 blockade in classical Hodgkin lymphoma. Findings and limits, study-wide: Those starting nivolumab under 1 year post-ASCT were excluded. CD4+ TCR diversity, unlike CD8+, rose significantly by C4D1. Healthy donors reportedly exceeded newly diagnosed patients in baseline TCR diversity.

TCRdb's copy holds only in-frame clones and misses some; the assay was immunoSEQ multiplex PCR. The data contain around 36,000 clones, about 87% of them seen just once; the ten biggest clones take up about 10%. For this clone: Its antigen remains unknown.

J gave up 4 bases and V 3 bases, and 16 bases lay outside the gene matches. The CDR3 has 20 residues. Per germline, CDR1 LNHDA and CDR2 SQIVND (reference sequence). All the patients suffered relapse after autologous stem cell transplantation, and brentuximab vedotin exposure differed. Complete response, partial response or progressive disease made up the best responses. Sequencing used peripheral blood mononuclear cells (PBMCs), obtained at baseline. The clonotype was recovered from a human donor with classical Hodgkin lymphoma. The chain carries TRBV19 and TRBJ2-1, with 12 bases identical to TRBD2. In DNA, the CDR3 is TGTGCCAGTAGTATTTTGACTAGCGGGAGTCTCCTTATCGAGTACAATGAGCAGTTCTTC. This translates into CASSILTSGSLLIEYNEQFF.